Below, 9 T cell receptor beta chains from the same sample are listed, as sequenced in a study of cytomegalovirus exposure and HLA in healthy donors. Researchers ran the PCR with 60 Vbeta and 13 Jbeta primers. Sequencing was performed with immunoSEQ multiplex PCR; in TCRdb, only in-frame clones are kept and a portion is missing. The profile shows some 110,000 clones, approximately 80% of them singletons. The sequenced sample consisted of PBMCs. The receptor set was obtained from a man aged 50-59 years in good health and CMV-seronegative.

The chain carries TRBV9 and TRBJ2-2; D remains ambiguous. The germline V gene encodes CDR1 SGDLS and CDR2 YYNGEE. This CDR3 has 14 residues. V shed 0 bases and J shed 5 bases, with 8 bases lying between them. The CDR3 DNA follows: TGTGCCAGCAGCGTAGGGCCGCAGACCGGGGAGCTGTTTTTT. Amino acid sequence: CASSVGPQTGELFF.

This clone was seen once. Mismatch with germline at one junction end may stem from a read error. The sample carries other DNA sequences with the same CDR3. Here the CDR3 reads CASSEWGVGGANVLTF. The CDR3 DNA follows: TGTGCCAGCAGTGAATGGGGTGTCGGGGGGGCCAACGTCCTGACCTTC. The chain recombines TRBV6-1 with TRBJ2-6, with 8 bases matching TRBD2. The CDR3 totals 16 residues. Germline values: CDR1 MNHNS, CDR2 SASEGT.

The V and J genes are TRBV11-2 and TRBJ2-3; 9 bases are shared with TRBD2. Germline values: CDR1 SGHAT, CDR2 FQNNGV. The J segment lost 1 base and the V segment lost 3 bases, leaving 11 bases of the junction unmatched. This CDR3 is 18 amino acids long. The CDR3: CASSFPGGGEWGTDTQYF. The CDR3 DNA reads TGTGCCAGCAGCTTCCCGGGCGGGGGGGAATGGGGCACAGATACGCAGTATTTT.

The chain carries TRBV11-2 and TRBJ1-2; TRBD1 is a possible D gene (6 bases). Per the germline V gene, CDR1 is SGHAT and CDR2 is FQNNGV. The CDR3 runs 15 residues. Trimming stripped 0 bases from V and 4 bases from J, with 12 bases between. CDR3 residues: CASSLEQGDFYGYTF. The CDR3 bases are TGTGCCAGCAGCTTAGAACAGGGAGACTTCTATGGCTACACCTTC.

The genes are TRBV5-6 and TRBJ1-2, with 7 bases fitting TRBD1. Germline V gene lookup returns CDR1 SGHDT and CDR2 YYEEEE. The CDR3 contains 17 residues. The trim removed 4 bases at V and 0 bases at J, leaving 12 bases unmatched. The CDR3 coding sequence is TGTGCCAGCAGCCCGCTGATTCGGGACAGCTCTAACTATGGCTACACCTTC. Translated: CASSPLIRDSSNYGYTF.

This rearrangement joins TRBV4-2 to TRBJ2-1; 11 bases line up with TRBD2. The V and J ends lost 0 bases and 1 base, in that order; junction bases with no gene match: 8. This CDR3 contains 19 residues. Germline V gene sequence: CDR1 LGHNA, CDR2 YNFKEQ. This CDR3 reads CASSQDLTSGTFSYNEQFF. The DNA of the CDR3 is TGTGCCAGCAGCCAAGATCTGACTAGCGGGACCTTTTCCTACAATGAGCAGTTCTTC.

V and J are TRBV5-1 and TRBJ2-5, with TRBD2 identical over 9 bases. This CDR3 contains 13 residues. Germline loops: CDR1 SGHRS, CDR2 YFSETQ. V lost 1 base, J lost 5 bases, and 0 bases stayed unmatched. The CDR3 DNA reads as TGCGCCAGCAGCTTGACTAGCGGGGAGACCCAGTACTTC. Translated: CASSLTSGETQYF.

The chain links TRBV15 to TRBJ1-1; D call uncertain. Germline V gene data show CDR1 as LNHNV and CDR2 as YYDKDF (reference sequence). The CDR3 is made up of 14 amino acids. V lost 0 bases and J 0 bases, leaving 5 bases between the germline ends. CDR3 sequence: CATSRDTVNTEAFF. CDR3 DNA sequence: TGTGCCACCAGCAGAGATACAGTGAACACTGAAGCTTTCTTT.

J is TRBJ2-1 and V is TRBV7-2; 8 bases agree with TRBD2. The junction had 4 bases not matched to a gene; V was cut back by 2 bases and J by 4 bases. This CDR3 spans 15 amino acids. Germline CDR1 and CDR2: SGHTA and FQGNSA. The CDR3 sequence: CASSLSGGEYNEQFF. The DNA of the CDR3 is TGTGCCAGCAGCTTAAGCGGGGGAGAATACAATGAGCAGTTCTTC.